This TCR beta chain originates from a study of T cell repertoires in cytomegalovirus infection. Looked up from germline, CDR1 is MNHEY and CDR2 is SMNVEV (reference sequence). Trimming removed 3 bases from V and 0 bases from J, with 12 bases in between. This CDR3 contains 17 residues. This clonotype has at least ten counts. One entry per CDR3 protein results from TCRdb running MiXCR on the reads. The profile covers under 350,000 distinct CDR3 sequences, with roughly a tenth appearing a single time and around 2.4% taken by the ten largest. This rearrangement joins TRBV27 to TRBJ1-6, with D hard to call. The sequence was collected from a human donor in good health (CMV status not recorded). Some clones in this sample may be carry-over from other donors' samples. The sequenced material came from PBMCs. The CDR3 sequence: CASSFVSGPSYNSPLHF. The DNA of the CDR3 is TGTGCCAGCAGTTTTGTTTCGGGTCCCTCCTATAATTCACCCCTCCACTTT.